The next 23 T cell receptor beta chains were all read from a single sample in a study of identifying expanded T cells in peripheral blood. Here immunoSEQ multiplex PCR was the method, and the copy in TCRdb shows in-frame clones only, minus some. The table records about 89,000 clones, approximately 88% of them present only once. What was sequenced was blood. These receptors were obtained from a person aged 18-70 years in good health.

This clone was seen a few times. V and J are TRBV6-4 and TRBJ1-5; TRBD1 matches at 8 bases. Trimming removed 2 bases from V and 5 bases from J; junction bases left unmatched: 11. CDR3 length: 17 amino acids. Germline assignment: CDR1 MRHNA and CDR2 SNTAGT. CDR3 region: CASSDKGQGARDQPQHF. The CDR3, as DNA: TGTGCCAGCAGTGACAAGGGCCAGGGGGCGCGCGATCAGCCCCAGCATTTT.

The chain carries TRBV2 and TRBJ1-5, with a weak D call TRBD1 (5 bases). This CDR3 has 13 residues. V gave up 7 bases and J gave up 4 bases, with 11 bases separating them. The germline gives CDR1 SNHLY, CDR2 FYNNEI. The CDR3 spells CASTMGLNQPQHF. CDR3 bases: TGTGCCAGCACCATGGGACTGAATCAGCCCCAGCATTTT. Variable domain in full (rest from reference TRBV2 and TRBJ1-5): EPEVTQTPSHQVTQMGQEVILRCVPISNHLYFYWYRQILGQKVEFLVSFYNNEISEKSEIFDDQFSVERPDGSNFTLKIRSTKLEDSAMYFCASTMGLNQPQHFGDGTRLSIL.

In DNA form, the CDR3 reads TGTGCCAGTAGTCTAACCGGGACAGCAGACTATGGCTACACCTTC. This translates into CASSLTGTADYGYTF. The gene calls are TRBV19 and TRBJ1-2; TRBD1 matches 7 bases. With V trimmed by 5 bases and J by 3 bases, 9 bases remained unmatched. Germline V gene lookup returns CDR1 LNHDA and CDR2 SQIVND (reference sequence). This CDR3 region has 15 residues.

This sequence joins TRBV28 and TRBJ2-1; 7 bases agree with TRBD2. Germline CDR1 is MDHEN and CDR2 is SYDVKM. This CDR3 has 16 residues. With 5 bases clipped from V and 0 bases from J, the junction kept 7 bases outside the gene matches. CDR3 nucleotides: TGTGCCAGCAGTGCTACTAGCGCGGCCTCCTACAATGAGCAGTTCTTC. It yields the protein CASSATSAASYNEQFF.

The rearrangement uses TRBV9 and TRBJ2-1; 12 nucleotides agree with TRBD2. Germline assignment: CDR1 SGDLS and CDR2 YYNGEE. Germline trimming cut 3 bases from V and 4 bases from J; bases unmatched to any gene: 8. The CDR3 is 17 amino acids. Here the CDR3 DNA reads TGTGCCAGCAGCGCCTTTTCGACTAGCGGGGGTTACAATGAGCAGTTCTTC. It encodes CASSAFSTSGGYNEQFF.

The chain is built from TRBV7-6 and TRBJ1-4, with D tentatively TRBD1 (5 bases). The germline V and J ends were trimmed by 1 base and 8 bases, with 11 bases remaining between them. Per germline, CDR1 SGHVS and CDR2 FNYEAQ. The CDR3 is made up of 14 amino acids. The CDR3 loop is CASSLGQGAEKLFF. CDR3 in DNA: TGTGCCAGCAGCTTAGGGCAGGGAGCCGAAAAACTGTTTTTT.

The rearrangement uses TRBV10-1 and TRBJ1-1; the match to TRBD1 covers 8 bases. Germline trimming cut 7 bases from V and 7 bases from J; bases unmatched to any gene: 8. CDR1 WNHNN and CDR2 SYGVQD come from the germline V gene (reference sequence). This CDR3 contains 13 residues. The CDR3 protein is CASKPTGAGEAFF. The CDR3 nucleotides are TGCGCCAGCAAGCCGACAGGGGCGGGTGAAGCTTTCTTT.

The gene calls are TRBV27 and TRBJ2-3, with TRBD2 matching over 7 bases. Looked up from germline, CDR1 is MNHEY and CDR2 is SMNVEV (reference sequence). V was clipped by 3 bases and J by 1 base; unmatched bases: 1. The CDR3 contains 14 residues. CDR3: CASSLSGGTDTQYF. DNA for the CDR3: TGTGCCAGCAGTTTGAGCGGGGGCACAGATACGCAGTATTTT.

The V gene is TRBV29-1, the J gene TRBJ2-5, with 10 positions matching TRBD1. The V segment lost 5 bases and the J segment 3 bases; nucleotides outside the gene matches: 3. CDR1 and CDR2 from the germline V gene are SQVTM and ANQGSEA. There are 13 residues in the CDR3. CDR3 in amino acids: CSVPGTGEETQYF. The CDR3 DNA follows: TGCAGCGTTCCAGGGACAGGGGAAGAGACCCAGTACTTC.

The V and J genes are TRBV4-1 and TRBJ1-1, with D hard to call. The V and J ends lost 3 bases and 0 bases respectively, with 8 bases between them. The CDR3 is made up of 14 amino acids. From germline, CDR1 is MGHRA and CDR2 YSYEKL. The CDR3 loop reads CASSQAGMNTEAFF. CDR3 nucleotides: TGCGCCAGCAGCCAGGCCGGCATGAACACTGAAGCTTTCTTT.

By its share, this clone is medium-sized. Other DNA sequences in the sample encode the same CDR3. This sequence joins TRBV6-1 and TRBJ2-7, with 10 positions matching TRBD2. The V gene's germline CDR1 is MNHNS and CDR2 SASEGT. There are 15 residues in the CDR3. V was pared by 1 base and J by 0 bases, with 0 bases of the junction left unmatched. The CDR3 reads CASSEGTSGSYEQYF. In nucleotides, the CDR3 is TGTGCCAGCAGTGAAGGGACTAGCGGCTCCTACGAGCAGTACTTC.

The V and J genes are TRBV7-9 and TRBJ2-1; D is uncertain. This CDR3 has 15 amino acids. Trimming left V 5 bases short and J 2 bases short, with 13 bases between. Germline-derived CDR1 and CDR2 are SEHNR and FQNEAQ (reference sequence). The CDR3 reads CASSQVDLTYNEQFF. The CDR3 bases are TGTGCCAGCAGCCAAGTTGATCTAACCTACAATGAGCAGTTCTTC.

The V call is TRBV7-9, the J call TRBJ2-3; 10 nucleotides align to TRBD2. Germline CDR1 and CDR2: SEHNR and FQNEAQ (reference sequence). CDR3 length equals 16 residues. After removal of 1 base from V and 1 base from J, the junction contained 2 bases not matched to a gene. CDR3 in DNA: TGTGCCAGCAGCTTAGATGGGACTAGCGGCACAGATACGCAGTATTTT. Its translation: CASSLDGTSGTDTQYF.

This clone showed up just a few times. The rearrangement joins TRBV2 to TRBJ1-1, with 7 bases lining up with TRBD1. With V trimmed by 5 bases and J by 3 bases, 6 bases remained unmatched. The germline V gene encodes CDR1 SNHLY and CDR2 FYNNEI. The CDR3 runs to 14 residues. DNA for the CDR3: TGTGCCAGCAGTATACAGGGGAGGGACACTGAAGCTTTCTTT. This codes for CASSIQGRDTEAFF. Filled out from reference TRBV2 and TRBJ1-1, the complete variable domain reads EPEVTQTPSHQVTQMGQEVILRCVPISNHLYFYWYRQILGQKVEFLVSFYNNEISEKSEIFDDQFSVERPDGSNFTLKIRSTKLEDSAMYFCASSIQGRDTEAFFGQGTRLTVV.

J is TRBJ2-7 and V is TRBV30; perhaps TRBD2 as D (5 bases). The germline V gene has CDR1 GTSNPN and CDR2 SVGIG (reference sequence). The CDR3 length is 13 residues. Trimming took off 2 bases at V and 0 bases at J, with 8 bases between the two ends. CDR3 region: CAWSTGLSYEQYF. As DNA, the CDR3 is TGTGCCTGGAGTACCGGACTCTCCTACGAGCAGTACTTC.

V is TRBV27 and J is TRBJ2-4, with 7 nucleotides matching TRBD1. CDR1 is MNHEY, CDR2 SMNVEV, per germline (reference sequence). The CDR3 spans 20 residues. Trimming removed 5 bases from V and 3 bases from J; junction bases left unmatched: 22. DNA for the CDR3: TGTGCCAGCAGTACCACCAAGGGGGCCGAGGGGTTTAAAGGCAAAAACATTCAGTACTTC. This translates into CASSTTKGAEGFKGKNIQYF.

The rearrangement uses TRBV7-8 and TRBJ1-5; 10 bases agree with TRBD1. The CDR3 length is 17 residues. In germline, CDR1 is SGHVS, CDR2 FQNEAQ. Germline trimming cut 5 bases from V and 0 bases from J; bases unmatched to any gene: 7. Written as DNA, the CDR3 is TGTGCCAGCAGCCCGAGGGACAGGGGCTATAGCAATCAGCCCCAGCATTTT. As protein: CASSPRDRGYSNQPQHF.

The chain is built from TRBV29-1 and TRBJ2-1; 10 positions match TRBD2. Germline CDR1 reads SQVTM; CDR2 reads ANQGSEA. V lost 3 bases to trimming and J lost 4 bases; unmatched junction nucleotides: 9. CDR3 length: 16 amino acids. CDR3 loop: CSVDLVGLAVYNEQFF. The CDR3 region has the DNA TGCAGCGTTGATCTAGTAGGACTAGCGGTGTACAATGAGCAGTTCTTC.

V is TRBV21-1 and J is TRBJ1-1. TRBV21-1 is reported as a pseudogene. This CDR3 is 14 amino acids long. CDR3 in DNA: TGTGCCAGCAGCAAAGGGTCGGGGAACACTGAAGCTTTCTTT. As protein: CASSKGSGNTEAFF.

J is TRBJ1-2 and V is TRBV5-6; D might be TRBD1 (6 bases). Germline CDR1 is SGHDT and CDR2 is YYEEEE. Trimming left V 4 bases short and J 1 base short, with 14 bases between. The CDR3 covers 15 residues. The CDR3 region is CASSLTGHDNYGYTF. The CDR3, as DNA: TGTGCCAGCAGCCTGACGGGACACGATAACTATGGCTACACCTTC.

The CDR3: CASSSSGGGAYEQYF. The CDR3 nucleotides are TGCGCCAGCAGCTCTTCGGGGGGAGGGGCGTACGAGCAGTACTTC. The gene calls are TRBV5-1 and TRBJ2-7; 7 nucleotides agree with TRBD2. The CDR3 is 15 residues long. Germline CDR1 and CDR2: SGHRS and YFSETQ. V shed 3 bases, J shed 4 bases, and the junction held 10 bases outside the gene matches.

The chain links TRBV9 to TRBJ1-2; a possible D gene is TRBD1 (5 bases). V was shortened by 2 bases and J by 8 bases, with 13 bases between the two germline ends. The CDR3 spans 13 residues. Per the germline V gene, CDR1 is SGDLS and CDR2 is YYNGEE. The CDR3 sequence: CASSVGRGEGYTF. In DNA form, the CDR3 reads TGTGCCAGCAGCGTCGGTCGGGGGGAAGGCTACACCTTC. The full variable domain, with the rest looked up from reference TRBV9 and TRBJ1-2, is DSGVTQTPKHLITATGQRVTLRCSPRSGDLSVYWYQQSLDQGLQFLIQYYNGEERAKGNILERFSAQQFPDLHSELNLSSLELGDSALYFCASSVGRGEGYTFGSGTRLTVV.

The chain combines TRBV6-5 with TRBJ2-5; D may be TRBD1 (6 bases). The CDR3 is 15 amino acids. V was trimmed by 5 bases and J by 3 bases, leaving 16 bases between them. In germline, CDR1 is MNHEY, CDR2 SVGAGI. CDR3 nucleotides: TGTGCCAGCAGTCATTGGACTGAGGGGGAAGAGACCCAGTACTTC. It translates to CASSHWTEGEETQYF.